What follows is one TCR beta chain and its context. The antigen it binds to is not known. Within one base of it there is no much larger clone, and no base qualities were kept. CDR1 KGHSH and CDR2 LQKENI are derived from the germline V gene. V gives up 6 bases and J gives up 3 bases, and the segment between their germline ends measures 14 bases. The CDR3 starts with the cysteine, ends with the phenylalanine, and has 15 residues. Only the CDR3 portion is preserved as DNA: 45 bases, with reading frame beginning at the first base. TCRbeta CDR3 regions were sequenced with the immunoSEQ Assay. After extraction, genomic DNA underwent amplification by bias-controlled multiplex PCR, followed by high-throughput sequencing. The original pipeline was this. To quantify the absolute abundance of every unique TCRbeta CDR3 region, sequences were collapsed and filtered. Usable DNA was measured by amplifying reference genes present in all nucleated cells, and TCRbeta template counts were normalized to that usable DNA to estimate T cell fraction. Repertoire TCRs were annotated as SARS-CoV-2-specific when V gene, CDR3 amino acid sequence and J gene were exactly matched to a known reactive TCR set. The reference SARS-CoV-2 TCR set was derived from MIRA and filtered for enrichment in COVID-19-positive ImmuneCODE repertoires, a step that removed public or cross-reactive TCRs. Drawing on the MIRA antigens, annotated TCRs were analysed further at the level of specific ORF or position within ORF. Breadth was defined as annotated unique rearrangements over total unique productive rearrangements; depth was the summed frequency of those rearrangements. Two-sided Wilcoxon rank-sum tests were applied when comparing TCR breadth between groups. TCRdb re-hosts the immuneACCESS table, in-frame sequences only. Its copies lack some clones; in the studies checked, an unresolved V gene accounts for under half of them, and the cause for the rest is not known. The V and J calls and clone size come from that table; D and trimming were worked out from the DNA. Across this sample there are about 680,000 clones, with approximately 88% seen only once. The ten largest account for about 1.5% of the sample.

The sample's treatment or condition label is to be understood as: some 20 received Ad26.COV2.S at low or high dose, single or two shots; roughly 5 received placebo; per-sample allocation not given. For vaccine and placebo recipients, repertoires were sequenced using samples collected on day 63 after the first injection. Cohort 1b enrolled about two dozen adults aged 18-55 years at a single site in Boston, USA, between 29 July and 7 August 2020. As a vaccine, Ad26.COV2.S was a replication-incompetent adenovirus type 26 vector that expressed a prefusion-stabilized SARS-CoV-2 spike protein derived from the original Wuhan strain. The sample originates from a study of Ad26.COV2.S vaccination and SARS-CoV-2 variants (dated by TCRdb to the early 2020s). Notes on the research overall: Vaccine-arm donors came from COV1001, a multicentre, randomized, double-blind, placebo-controlled phase I-IIa trial of Ad26.COV2.S in healthy adults. Ad26.COV2.S was administered intramuscularly at 5 x 10^10 or 1 x 10^11 viral particles, either as a single shot or as two shots given 56 days apart. TCRbeta repertoire sequencing was used to assess the specificity and breadth of SARS-CoV-2-reactive T cell receptors after Ad26.COV2.S vaccination. A total of roughly 32 samples were included in the TCR-sequenced set, comprising about 20 Ad26.COV2.S vaccine recipients, 5 placebo recipients and 8 SARS-CoV-2 convalescent individuals. Trial participants were randomized into five groups of five: low-dose or high-dose Ad26.COV2.S given once or twice, or placebo on both occasions. Investigators remained blinded to trial group allocation during experiments and outcome assessment.

The full study reports these points: Compared with placebo recipients, Ad26.COV2.S recipients showed higher spike-specific TCR breadth (P = 0.0014). Vaccine and placebo recipients had comparable non-spike TCR breadth, which fits with the vaccine containing only spike. According to the authors, total T cell responses may have been underestimated by the TCR breadth and depth analyses. The study was not powered to compare responses between vaccine doses or regimens. After vaccination, spike-specific CD8+ and CD4+ T cell responses were reported to show substantial breadth.

This clonotype was obtained from a person aged 18-60 years who received the Ad26.COV2.S COVID-19 vaccine or a placebo. The chain is encoded by TRBV18 joined to TRBJ2-2; the best D guess is TRBD1, with 5 bases matching. Specimen: peripheral blood, collected in a trial of Ad26.COV2.S vaccine versus placebo. The CDR3 region: CASSLRQGDTGELFF. In nucleotides, the sequence is TGTGCCAGCTCCCTACGACAAGGGGACACCGGGGAGCTGTTTTTT.